Listed below are T cell receptor beta chains from one sample, sequenced in a study of T-cell reconstitution after alpha-beta-depleted transplantation in children. TCRdb reprocessed the PCR reads with MiXCR, giving one entry per CDR3 protein. The data show 500,000 to 650,000 distinct CDR3 sequences, approximately 10% seen once. The sample was PBMCs, mostly from graft donor cells, taken 180 days after TCRalphabeta/CD19-depleted stem cell transplant. These TCRs come from a female patient aged 2-9 years who had a stem cell transplant for aplastic anemia, so the T cells may come from the graft donor. CDR3s include the opening cysteine and the closing phenylalanine or tryptophan. A D gene is named only where the DNA matches it firmly. Size is stated for part of the rows, as once, few or many counts, or as a class when the clone is expanded.

NA	TRBV7-8	TRBJ1-1	NA	CASSPTRSGRLRTEAFF	TGTGCCAGCAGCCCCACCCGGTCCGGGCGCCTGAGGACTGAAGCTTTCTTT
few	TRBV4-3	TRBJ2-1	NA	CASSQDFGGFSYNEQFF	TGCGCCAGCAGCCAAGATTTCGGGGGTTTCTCCTACAATGAGCAGTTCTTC
many	TRBV28	TRBJ2-1	TRBD1	CASIPPQIRGPNEQFF	TGTGCCAGCATCCCACCACAAATCAGGGGGCCCAATGAGCAGTTCTTC
few	TRBV4-3	TRBJ2-7	TRBD2	CASSQGRGTEQYF	TGCGCCAGCAGCCAAGGGCGGGGGACCGAGCAGTACTTC
NA	TRBV5-5	TRBJ1-2	NA	CASSWASGDYGYTF	TGTGCCAGCAGCTGGGCCTCTGGGGACTATGGCTACACCTTC
few	TRBV4-2	TRBJ2-1	NA	CASSHPARENEQFF	TGTGCCAGCAGCCACCCCGCCAGAGAAAACGAGCAGTTCTTC
NA	TRBV7-2	TRBJ2-1	NA	CASSRGAGVAYNEQFF	TGTGCCAGCAGCCGAGGAGCCGGGGTGGCCTACAATGAGCAGTTCTTC
many	TRBV20-1	TRBJ1-4	NA	CSARDTRGAEKLFF	TGCAGTGCTAGAGATACCAGAGGAGCGGAAAAACTGTTTTTT
NA	TRBV4-2	TRBJ2-1	NA	CASSQDLMGDLRQFF	TGTGCCAGCAGCCAAGATCTAATGGGGGACTTGAGGCAGTTCTTC
once	TRBV4-3	TRBJ2-1	NA	CASSQGLRGPSTYNEQFF	TGCGCCAGCAGCCAAGGTCTTCGTGGACCGAGCACCTACAATGAGCAGTTCTTC
few	TRBV28	TRBJ2-3	NA	CASSEVDGRGIDTQYF	TGTGCCAGCAGTGAAGTGGACGGGAGAGGGATAGATACGCAGTATTTT
NA	TRBV9	TRBJ2-7	NA	CASSVGLGDSNEQYF	TGTGCCAGCAGCGTAGGACTAGGGGACTCCAACGAGCAGTACTTC
many	TRBV12-3/TRBV12-4	TRBJ2-5	NA	CASSFRQGRETQYF	TGTGCCAGCAGTTTCCGCCAGGGCCGGGAGACCCAGTACTTC
few	TRBV12-3/TRBV12-4	TRBJ1-4	NA	CASSVYRVAGEKLFF	TGTGCCAGCAGTGTATACAGGGTGGCGGGCGAAAAACTGTTTTTT
few	TRBV2	TRBJ2-4	TRBD1	CASSPRGLTNIQYF	TGTGCCAGCAGCCCCAGGGGGCTGACAAACATTCAGTACTTC
NA	TRBV15	TRBJ2-7	NA	CATSREGHGSYEQYF	TGTGCCACCAGCAGAGAGGGTCATGGGTCCTACGAGCAGTACTTC
NA	TRBV12-3/TRBV12-4	TRBJ1-5	NA	CASSLKGSNSNQPQHF	TGTGCCAGCAGTTTAAAGGGATCCAATAGCAATCAGCCCCAGCATTTT
many	TRBV28	TRBJ1-1	NA	CASNAMNTEAFF	TGTGCCAGCAATGCGATGAACACTGAAGCTTTCTTT
few	TRBV6-5	TRBJ2-2	NA	CASTSLVVFANTGELFF	TGTGCCAGCACTTCACTGGTGGTATTCGCGAACACCGGGGAGCTGTTTTTT
NA	TRBV7-9	TRBJ1-4	TRBD1	CASSYGTGEEKLFF	TGTGCCAGCAGCTACGGGACAGGGGAAGAAAAACTGTTTTTT
NA	TRBV7-8	TRBJ2-1	TRBD2	CASSLVSAYSGSRNEQFF	TGTGCCAGCAGCTTAGTCTCGGCGTATAGCGGGAGTCGGAATGAGCAGTTCTTC
NA	TRBV28	TRBJ2-1	NA	CASTRRAYNEQFF	TGTGCCAGCACAAGGAGGGCCTACAATGAGCAGTTCTTC
NA	TRBV7-9	TRBJ2-5	NA	CASSSGPSEEETQYF	TGTGCCAGCAGCTCGGGACCCTCTGAAGAAGAGACCCAGTACTTC
few	TRBV7-8	TRBJ2-4	TRBD1	CASSLRDRDNIQYF	TGTGCCAGCAGCTTACGAGACAGGGATAACATTCAGTACTTC
NA	TRBV28	TRBJ1-5	NA	CASSLRMDSNQPQHF	TGTGCCAGCAGTTTACGTATGGATAGCAATCAGCCCCAGCATTTT
many	TRBV27	TRBJ2-1	TRBD1	CASSLRVTGFHNEQFF	TGTGCCAGCAGTCTAAGGGTGACAGGGTTTCACAATGAGCAGTTCTTC